This record concerns one T cell receptor (beta chain) sequence. Its matching antigen is unknown. V lost 7 bases, J lost 4 bases, and 11 bases lay in between. The germline V gene encodes CDR1 LNHDA and CDR2 SQIVND (reference sequence). This CDR3 is 14 amino acids long. A multiplex PCR was run with 60 Vbeta primers and 13 Jbeta primers. Sequencing was performed with immunoSEQ multiplex PCR; in TCRdb, only in-frame clones are kept and a portion is missing. The repertoire holds 150,000 to 250,000 clones, with approximately 85% as singletons. The sample belongs to a study of cytomegalovirus exposure and HLA in healthy donors. Findings of the study overall: An analysis done earlier found most TCR beta V segments productive about 90% or about 30% of the time. The authors confirmed in vitro that three CMV-associated chains were specific for CMV antigens.

V is TRBV19 and J is TRBJ1-6; weak D call: TRBD1 (6 bases). The receptor comes from a woman aged 50 to 65 in good health and CMV-seropositive. Sequenced material: PBMCs. Here the CDR3 DNA reads TGTGCCAGTACCCTTGGACAGTATAATTCACCCCTCCACTTT. This translates into CASTLGQYNSPLHF.